What follows is one TCR beta chain and its context. At least two post-ART and at least one pre-ART PBMC sample were available for each donor. Among participants with HIV, every one received treatment in the United States. Amounts of roughly 0.85-10 million cryopreserved PBMC were held in the samples before DNA extraction. The sample belongs to a study of long-term antiretroviral therapy in people with HIV. The authors ran the immunoSEQ assay, v3.0, at survey level. Sequencing was performed with immunoSEQ multiplex PCR; in TCRdb, only in-frame clones are kept and a portion is missing. The sample lists 30,000 to 35,000 clones, roughly 79% occurring once. Trimming took 5 bases from V and 8 from J; bases not matched to a gene: 7. CDR1 and CDR2 from the germline V gene are SNHLY and FYNNEI. This CDR3 is 15 amino acids long.

Sample: unsorted PBMCs, taken 3 years after starting antiretroviral therapy. The clonotype was recovered from a man between 50 and 59 years old with HIV. The chain is built from TRBV2 and TRBJ2-3; 13 bases align to TRBD2. In nucleotides, the CDR3 is TGTGCCAGCAGTCTACTAGCGGGGGGGCTAGGTACGCAGTATTTT. As protein: CASSLLAGGLGTQYF.